A selection of T cell receptor beta chains follows, all from one sample in a study of T-cell reconstitution after alpha-beta-depleted transplantation in children. MiXCR, applied by TCRdb to the PCR reads, yields one record per CDR3 protein. The sample consists of a few hundred thousand distinct CDR3 sequences, almost 8% of them appearing once. The specimen was peripheral blood, collected 360 days after TCRalphabeta/CD19-depleted stem cell transplant. Receptors originate from a female patient aged 2-15 years who had a stem cell transplant for Fanconi anemia, so the T cells may come from the graft donor. Both conserved end residues are part of each CDR3. D genes are given only for firm matches. Size is stated for part of the rows, as once, few or many counts, or as a class when the clone is expanded.

j_call clone_size v_call d_call cdr3_nt cdr3_aa
TRBJ2-1 - TRBV6-5 - TGTGCCAGCAGTTACTATTCATCGCGGGGAAACGACAATGAGCAGTTCTTC CASSYYSSRGNDNEQFF
TRBJ2-5 many TRBV9 - TGTGCCAGCAGCGCGGTTGGGGCGGGAGAGACCCAGTACTTC CASSAVGAGETQYF
TRBJ1-2 few TRBV7-6 - TGTGCCAGCAGCCACGAGGTGGGAGGATATGGCTACACCTTC CASSHEVGGYGYTF
TRBJ1-1 many TRBV27 - TGTGCCAGCAGTGACTCTAGGAGGATGGGAGTCGCTGAAGCTTTCTTT CASSDSRRMGVAEAFF
TRBJ2-7 few TRBV5-6 TRBD2 TGTGCCAGCAGCAACATTCAAGCGGGGGTCTACGAGCAGTACTTC CASSNIQAGVYEQYF
TRBJ2-1 many TRBV27 TRBD2 TGTGCCAGCAGTCCCTCCAGCGGGAACCCCCATGAGCAGTTCTTC CASSPSSGNPHEQFF
TRBJ1-1 many TRBV5-1 - TGCGCCAGCACCCGGAGGGCAGGGGCTAACACTGAAGCTTTCTTT CASTRRAGANTEAFF
TRBJ2-7 many TRBV15 TRBD1 TGTGCCACCAGCAGGGAGTACCGGGACAGGCCCTACGAGCAGTACTTC CATSREYRDRPYEQYF
TRBJ2-5 many TRBV7-9 TRBD1 TGTGCCAGCAGCAACCCGGGACAGCCAAAAGAGACCCAGTACTTC CASSNPGQPKETQYF
TRBJ2-1 many TRBV10-3 TRBD2 TGTGCCATCACTTCCGGGACTAGCGGGACAGATGAGCAGTTCTTC CAITSGTSGTDEQFF
TRBJ2-1 many TRBV7-9 - TGTGCCAGCAGCCCGGGGGATGGGGGGGCGTGGAATGAGCAGTTCTTC CASSPGDGGAWNEQFF
TRBJ2-5 many TRBV10-3 - TGTGCCATCAGTGAAGGGGCGACGGAGGAGACCCAGTACTTC CAISEGATEETQYF
TRBJ1-1 - TRBV6-1 - TGTGCCAGCAGTGACCCTCGGAAGGGTTACACTGAAGCTTTCTTT CASSDPRKGYTEAFF
TRBJ1-1 - TRBV6-2/TRBV6-3 - TGTGCCAGCAGTTACTCGGCAGGGCTCACTGAAGCTTTCTTT CASSYSAGLTEAFF
TRBJ2-1 many TRBV7-9 - TGTGCCAGCAGCTTAGATTCTCGGGGTGCCTCTCAGTTCTTC CASSLDSRGASQFF
TRBJ2-1 many TRBV9 - TGTGCCAGCAGCCCTCAGACAACTTACAATGAGCAGTTCTTC CASSPQTTYNEQFF
TRBJ2-7 many TRBV5-1 TRBD1 TGCGCCAGCAGCTTATCCGGGACAGCCTACGAGCAGTACTTC CASSLSGTAYEQYF
TRBJ2-3 - TRBV9 - TGTGCCAGCAGCGTCCGGTCCGGCACAGATACGCAGTATTTT CASSVRSGTDTQYF
TRBJ2-1 many TRBV21-1 - TGTGCCAGCACTAACATCCCAAACCGTAGCGAGAGGGGGAGGGATGAGCAGTTCTTC CASTNIPNRSERGRDEQFF
TRBJ2-1 many TRBV29-1 - TGCAGCGTTCGCGGAGAGGGGGGGAGGTCCAATGAGCAGTTCTTC CSVRGEGGRSNEQFF
TRBJ1-1 many TRBV5-1 - TGCGCCAGCAGCGACGGGGTTGAAGCTTTCTTT CASSDGVEAFF
TRBJ2-7 many TRBV7-2 - TGTGCCAGCAGCTTAGGTGCAGGCTACGAGCAGTACTTC CASSLGAGYEQYF
TRBJ2-3 many TRBV12-3/TRBV12-4 - TGTGCCAGCAGTTTAGGGTCATCATCCCATACGCAGTATTTT CASSLGSSSHTQYF
TRBJ2-7 few TRBV28 - TGTGCCAGCAGCAATCCCTCGGGGGCTGCCTACGAGCAGTACTTC CASSNPSGAAYEQYF
TRBJ2-3 many TRBV27 TRBD2 TGTGCCAGCAGTTTATCGACCGGGACTAGTTGGGTAGATACGCAGTATTTT CASSLSTGTSWVDTQYF
TRBJ1-2 many TRBV11-2 - TGTGCCAGCAGCTTATTCTCTTACGACTATGGCTACACCTTC CASSLFSYDYGYTF
TRBJ1-1 few TRBV5-4 - TGTGCCAGCAGCTTGGGGAGACAGATGAACACTGAAGCTTTCTTT CASSLGRQMNTEAFF
TRBJ1-6 - TRBV10-3 - TGTGCCATCAGGGAAAATCTGGACAGCACGTCACCCCTCCACTTT CAIRENLDSTSPLHF
TRBJ2-5 many TRBV5-1 - TGCGCCAGCAGTCCTAGGGAGGCCCGAGAGACCCAGTACTTC CASSPREARETQYF
TRBJ2-3 few TRBV28 - TGTGCCAGCAGTTTGGTTGTCAGGGCCAAAGACACAGATACGCAGTATTTT CASSLVVRAKDTDTQYF
TRBJ2-3 many TRBV7-9 - TGTGCCAGCAGCTTAGGGCGGTCGGCCGATACGCAGTATTTT CASSLGRSADTQYF
TRBJ2-5 few TRBV5-1 - TGCGCCAGCAGCTTGCTAGGGACGCCGCAAGAGACCCAGTACTTC CASSLLGTPQETQYF
TRBJ2-3 few TRBV11-3 TRBD2 TGTGCCAGCAGCTTAGTCGGGACTAGTGATACGCAGTATTTT CASSLVGTSDTQYF
TRBJ1-4 many TRBV12-3/TRBV12-4 - TGTGCCAGCACCTCCGGAAAACTGTTTTTT CASTSGKLFF
TRBJ2-5 many TRBV7-2 TRBD2 TGTGCCAGCAGCGGACAGACTAGCGGGGTAAAAGAGACCCAGTACTTC CASSGQTSGVKETQYF
TRBJ2-3 many TRBV12-3/TRBV12-4 - TGTGCCAGCAGCGTCGCGGATACGCAGTATTTT CASSVADTQYF
TRBJ2-3 many TRBV29-1 TRBD2 TGCAGCGTTGAGGGGGGGACTACAAGCACAGATACGCAGTATTTT CSVEGGTTSTDTQYF
TRBJ2-7 - TRBV7-8 - TGTGCCAGCAGCTTTGGCTCCGCCTACGAGCAGTACTTC CASSFGSAYEQYF
TRBJ2-3 - TRBV5-6 TRBD2 TGTGCCAGCACCACGAGCGGGGCCTACCACACAGATACGCAGTATTTT CASTTSGAYHTDTQYF
TRBJ1-1 - TRBV29-1 - TGCAGCGCAGGGGCGAGGACTGAAGCTTTCTTT CSAGARTEAFF
TRBJ2-7 many TRBV4-1 - TGCGCCAGCAGCCAGTATATAGGAGGATCCTACGAGCAGTACTTC CASSQYIGGSYEQYF
TRBJ2-5 - TRBV27 - TGTGCCAGCAGTTCCCGTTTAGGGACCCAGTACTTC CASSSRLGTQYF
TRBJ2-4 many TRBV28 - TGTGCCAGCAGTACCCTCCTACTAGCCAAAAACATTCAGTACTTC CASSTLLLAKNIQYF
TRBJ2-3 many TRBV7-2 TRBD2 TGTGCCAGCAGCCCCAGGACTAGTTTTGGAGCAGATACGCAGTATTTT CASSPRTSFGADTQYF
TRBJ1-5 few TRBV20-1 TRBD1 TGCAGTGCCCTCACAGGGGTGAGGGATCAGCCCCAGCATTTT CSALTGVRDQPQHF
TRBJ2-1 - TRBV12-3/TRBV12-4 TRBD1 TGTGCCAGCAGTTTACCGAGGACAGGGATTCGGATAAATGAGCAGTTCTTC CASSLPRTGIRINEQFF
TRBJ2-5 few TRBV6-5 TRBD2 TGTGCCAGCAGTTACTGGACTAGCGGGCCGCGTCAAGAGACCCAGTACTTC CASSYWTSGPRQETQYF
TRBJ2-1 many TRBV5-1 - TGCGCCAGCAGCGAGCGGACCTACAATGAGCAGTTCTTC CASSERTYNEQFF
TRBJ2-3 many TRBV7-9 TRBD2 TGTGCCAGCAGCTTAGGCCAGCGGGAAAGCACAGATACGCAGTATTTT CASSLGQRESTDTQYF
TRBJ2-3 many TRBV5-1 TRBD2 TGCGCCAGCAGCGCTACGGGGGGGCCAGATACGCAGTATTTT CASSATGGPDTQYF
TRBJ2-2 - TRBV5-1 - TGCGCCAGCAGCTTGGCCCCGGGACAAGCGAACACCGGGGAGCTGTTTTTT CASSLAPGQANTGELFF
TRBJ2-5 many TRBV25-1 TRBD2 TGTGCCAGCAGTGAATATGGCGGGACTAGCGACAGCGTTCAAGAGACCCAGTACTTC CASSEYGGTSDSVQETQYF
TRBJ2-5 many TRBV24-1 - TGTGCCACATCCAGAACAGCGGAGGTCGAGGAGACCCAGTACTTC CATSRTAEVEETQYF
TRBJ1-2 many TRBV2 - TGTGCCAGCAGTGACTGGAACTATGGCTACACCTTC CASSDWNYGYTF